This T cell receptor beta chain was sequenced during a study of shared clonotypes between healthy human individuals. The data were produced by immunoSEQ multiplex PCR, yet TCRdb's version contains in-frame clones alone and is incomplete. The repertoire holds around 1,900,000 clones, with about 93% as singletons. The CDR3 is made up of 17 amino acids. V lost 2 bases, J lost 2 bases, and 16 bases lay in between. From germline, CDR1 is MDHEN and CDR2 SYDVKM. Cells designated naive CD8 were CD45RO-negative and were positively selected for CCR7, with terminally differentiated effector memory CD45RA+ cells excluded.

Sequenced input: naive CD8+ T cells from PBMCs. V is TRBV28 and J is TRBJ1-5; D possibly corresponds to TRBD1 (6 bases). This receptor was taken from a young man in good health. Some clones in this sample may be carry-over from other donors' samples. The CDR3 here is CASSLIQGGVGNQPQHF. CDR3 bases: TGTGCCAGCAGTTTAATACAGGGAGGAGTGGGCAATCAGCCCCAGCATTTT. Drawing the rest from reference TRBV28 and TRBJ1-5, the complete variable domain is DVKVTQSSRYLVKRTGEKVFLECVQDMDHENMFWYRQDPGLGLRLIYFSYDVKMKEKGDIPEGYSVSREKKERFSLILESASTNQTSMYLCASSLIQGGVGNQPQHFGDGTRLSIL.